This T cell receptor (beta chain) is from a study of CD8+ T cells in alopecia areata. Extracted RNA was reverse transcribed into cDNA, the sequencing template. Repertoires were generated with immunoSEQ multiplex PCR, while TCRdb's copy carries only in-frame clones and drops some. The sample contains some 240,000 clones, around three fifths of which appear only once. Described treatment: oral pan-JAK inhibitor, 5-10 mg twice daily. This material consisted of CD4+ T cells sorted from blood, taken at week 4, from a patient treated with tofacitinib. The TCR was taken from a human donor with alopecia areata.

The CDR3 DNA reads as TGCAGCTTTAGAGATGGGATACGGAAGAAGAACACTGAAGCTTTCTTT. Protein: CSFRDGIRKKNTEAFF. V usage is TRBV29-1 and J usage is TRBJ1-1, with unresolved D. This CDR3 region has 16 residues. Germline CDR1 and CDR2: SQVTM and ANQGSEA. V lost 8 bases and J 1 base, leaving 23 bases between the germline ends. Together with reference TRBV29-1 and TRBJ1-1, the CDR3 gives the full variable domain: SAVISQKPSRDICQRGTSLTIQCQVDSQVTMMFWYRQQPGQSLTLIATANQGSEATYESGFVIDKFPISRPNLTFSTLTVSNMSPEDSSIYLCSFRDGIRKKNTEAFFGQGTRLTVV.